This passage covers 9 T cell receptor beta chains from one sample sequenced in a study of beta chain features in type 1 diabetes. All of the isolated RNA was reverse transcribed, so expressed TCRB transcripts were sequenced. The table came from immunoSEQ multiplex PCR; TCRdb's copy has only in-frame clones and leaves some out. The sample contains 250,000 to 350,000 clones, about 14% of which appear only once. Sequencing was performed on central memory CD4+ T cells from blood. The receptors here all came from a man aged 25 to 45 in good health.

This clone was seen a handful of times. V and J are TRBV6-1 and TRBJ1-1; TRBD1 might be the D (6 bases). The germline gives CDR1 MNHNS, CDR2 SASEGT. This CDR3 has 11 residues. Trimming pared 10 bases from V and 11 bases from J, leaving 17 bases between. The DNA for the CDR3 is TGTGCCACCTCAGGGGCTAGGGATGCTTTCTTT. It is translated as CATSGARDAFF.

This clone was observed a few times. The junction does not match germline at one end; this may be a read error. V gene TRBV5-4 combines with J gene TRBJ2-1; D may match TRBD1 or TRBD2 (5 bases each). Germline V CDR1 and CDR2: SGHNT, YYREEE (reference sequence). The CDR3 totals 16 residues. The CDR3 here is CASSQDRAQKGSEQFF. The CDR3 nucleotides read TGCGCCAGCAGCCAAGATAGAGCCCAAAAGGGGAGTGAGCAGTTCTTC.

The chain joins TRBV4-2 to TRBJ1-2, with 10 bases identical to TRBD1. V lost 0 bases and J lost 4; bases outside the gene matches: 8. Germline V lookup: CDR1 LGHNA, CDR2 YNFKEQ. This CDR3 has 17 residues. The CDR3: CASSQDAGTGVLYGYTF. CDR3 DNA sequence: TGTGCCAGCAGCCAAGACGCGGGGACAGGGGTACTCTATGGCTACACCTTC.

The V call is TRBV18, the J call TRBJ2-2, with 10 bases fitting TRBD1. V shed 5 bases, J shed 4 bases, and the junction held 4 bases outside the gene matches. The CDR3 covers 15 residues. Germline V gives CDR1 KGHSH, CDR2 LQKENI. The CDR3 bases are TGTGCCAGCTCAACCGGGACAGGGGTCACCGGGGAGCTGTTTTTT. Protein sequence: CASSTGTGVTGELFF.

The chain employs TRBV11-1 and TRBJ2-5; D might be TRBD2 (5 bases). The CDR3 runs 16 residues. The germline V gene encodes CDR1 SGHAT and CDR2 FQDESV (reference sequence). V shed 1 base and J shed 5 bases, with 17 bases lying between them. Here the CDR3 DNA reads TGTGCCAGCAGCTTAGAGTCCCCGCGGGTGATGGAGACCCAGTACTTC. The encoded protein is CASSLESPRVMETQYF.

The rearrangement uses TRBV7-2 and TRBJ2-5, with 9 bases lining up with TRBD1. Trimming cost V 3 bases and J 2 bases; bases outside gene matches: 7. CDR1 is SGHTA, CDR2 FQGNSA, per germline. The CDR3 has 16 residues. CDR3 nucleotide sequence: TGTGCCAGCAGCTTGAGTTCGACAGGGGGGCAAGAGACCCAGTACTTC. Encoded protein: CASSLSSTGGQETQYF.

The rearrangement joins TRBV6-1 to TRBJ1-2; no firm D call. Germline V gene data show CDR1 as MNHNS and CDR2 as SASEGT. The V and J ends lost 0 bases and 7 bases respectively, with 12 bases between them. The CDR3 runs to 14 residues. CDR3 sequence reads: CASSEALRGVGYTF. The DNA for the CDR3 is TGTGCCAGCAGTGAAGCGCTTCGGGGAGTTGGCTACACCTTC.

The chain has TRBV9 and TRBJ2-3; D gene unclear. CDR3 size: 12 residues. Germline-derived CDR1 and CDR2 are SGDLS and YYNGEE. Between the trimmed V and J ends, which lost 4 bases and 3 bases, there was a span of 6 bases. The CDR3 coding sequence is TGTGCCAGCAGCCCCTGGACAGATACGCAGTATTTT. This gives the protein CASSPWTDTQYF.

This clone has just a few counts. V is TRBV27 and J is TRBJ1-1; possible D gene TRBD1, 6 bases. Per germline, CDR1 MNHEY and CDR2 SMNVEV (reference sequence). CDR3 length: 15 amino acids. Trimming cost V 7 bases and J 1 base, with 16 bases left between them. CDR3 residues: CASTPVGGQNTEAFF. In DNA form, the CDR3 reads TGTGCCAGCACCCCAGTGGGGGGGCAGAACACTGAAGCTTTCTTT.